Shown below are 15 T cell receptor beta chains from a single sample sequenced in a study of CD4 and CD8 cells across lung adenocarcinoma regions. MiXCR, applied by TCRdb to the PCR reads, yields one record per CDR3 protein. The sample lists roughly 10,000 distinct CDR3 sequences, approximately 49% seen once, with about 20% in the top ten. The source material was CD4+ T cells from the margin of a lung tumor. The receptors originated from a male donor with lung adenocarcinoma. The CD4 and CD8 labels of this study may be unreliable.

V and J are TRBV6-1 and TRBJ2-2; D might be TRBD1 (6 bases). V lost 4 bases, J lost 0 bases, and 12 bases lay in between. This CDR3 contains 16 residues. Germline CDR1 and CDR2: MNHNS and SASEGT. CDR3: CASSARTASNTGELFF. In DNA form, the CDR3 reads TGTGCCAGCAGTGCTAGGACAGCCTCGAACACCGGGGAGCTGTTTTTT.

CDR3 region: CASGAGGCAKDTQYF. CDR3 nucleotides: TGTGCCAGCGGTGCGGGGGGGTGCGCCAAAGATACGCAGTACTTC. The chain joins TRBV6-4 to TRBJ2-4; the match to TRBD2 covers 9 bases. Germline CDR1 is MRHNA and CDR2 is SNTAGT. Germline trimming cut 8 bases from V and 13 bases from J; bases unmatched to any gene: 18. The CDR3 extends over 15 amino acids.

The chain links TRBV6-1 to TRBJ2-5, with TRBD1 matching over 7 bases. The J call may be incorrect, as the DNA end agrees better with TRBJ2-7. The CDR3 consists of 14 residues. Germline V lookup: CDR1 MNHNS, CDR2 SASEGT. The CDR3 DNA reads as TGTGCCAGCAGTGCCTGGGACAGTACAAACGAGCAGTACTTC. Residues: CASSAWDSTNEQYF.

The chain joins TRBV14 to TRBJ1-2; no clear D. Germline CDR1 reads SGHDN; CDR2 reads FVKESK. CDR3 length: 13 amino acids. With 0 bases removed from V and 3 bases from J, the gap between germline ends came to 5 bases. The CDR3 spells CASSQELDYGYTF. The CDR3 coding sequence is TGTGCCAGCAGCCAAGAACTGGACTATGGCTACACCTTC.

The rearrangement links TRBV7-6 to TRBJ2-5, with TRBD1 identical over 7 bases. Germline V gene sequence: CDR1 SGHVS, CDR2 FNYEAQ. This CDR3 is built from 13 residues. V was clipped by 4 bases and J by 4 bases; unmatched bases: 3. CDR3 protein: CASSSGQLETQYF. DNA for the CDR3: TGTGCCAGCAGCTCGGGACAGTTAGAGACCCAGTACTTC.

Notes on this clonotype: A much larger clonotype is one base distant, so this may be a read error. CDR3 coding DNA: TGTGCCAGCGGTGACGTTACAGGGGATGAAAAACTGTTTTTT. The encoded protein is CASGDVTGDEKLFF. The rearrangement links TRBV6-1 to TRBJ1-4; 7 positions agree with TRBD1. Germline CDR1 MNHNS, CDR2 SASEGT. The CDR3 runs 14 residues.

In this sample, this clonotype turned up a few times. CDR3 sequence reads: CASSLAVAGGSGDTQYF. CDR3 bases: TGTGCCAGCAGCTTAGCGGTGGCGGGGGGGAGCGGGGATACGCAGTATTTT. The rearrangement links TRBV7-6 to TRBJ2-3; 9 bases agree with TRBD2. Trimming cost V 0 bases and J 6 bases; bases outside gene matches: 10. Germline CDR1 is SGHVS and CDR2 is FNYEAQ. There are 17 residues in the CDR3. Filled out from reference TRBV7-6 and TRBJ2-3, the complete variable domain reads GAGVSQSPRYKVTKRGQDVALRCDPISGHVSLYWYRQALGQGPEFLTYFNYEAQQDKSGLPNDRFSAERPEGSISTLTIQRTEQRDSAMYRCASSLAVAGGSGDTQYFGPGTRLTVL.

As regards this clonotype: One end of the junction does not line up with germline, which may come from a read error. The V and J genes are TRBV6-4 and TRBJ2-3; TRBD2 is a possible D gene (5 bases). Germline V gene sequence: CDR1 MRHNA, CDR2 SNTAGT. The CDR3 spans 15 residues. Written as DNA, the CDR3 is TGTGCCAGCAGTGAGGCGGGCGATTACCAAGATACGCAGTACTTT. It specifies CASSEAGDYQDTQYF.

This rearrangement joins TRBV7-8 to TRBJ2-5; TRBD2 might be the D (6 bases). CDR1 and CDR2 (germline): SGHVS, FQNEAQ. The CDR3 totals 15 residues. The V end was cut by 1 base, the J end by 5 bases, with 14 bases between. The CDR3 DNA follows: TGTGCCAGCAGCTTAGTCCGGGGGAGATTGGAGACCCAGTACTTC. It codes for CASSLVRGRLETQYF. Looking up the rest from reference TRBV7-8 and TRBJ2-5 gives the full variable domain: GAGVSQSPRYKVAKRGQDVALRCDPISGHVSLFWYQQALGQGPEFLTYFQNEAQLDKSGLPSDRFFAERPEGSVSTLKIQRTQQEDSAVYLCASSLVRGRLETQYFGPGTRLLVL.

The genes are TRBV6-1 and TRBJ2-1, with a tentative D call TRBD2 (5 bases). The V and J ends lost 7 bases and 6 bases respectively, with 10 bases between them. This CDR3 comprises 12 residues. Germline V lookup: CDR1 MNHNS, CDR2 SASEGT. The CDR3 nucleotides read TGTGCCAGCACTGAGGGATTCAATGAGCAGTTCTTC. Its translation: CASTEGFNEQFF.

This clonotype is medium-sized. The chain joins TRBV12-3 or TRBV12-4 to TRBJ2-1, with 11 positions matching TRBD2. The V gene end was trimmed by 7 bases and the J gene end by 3 bases; junction bases not matched to a gene: 14. The CDR3 is 18 residues long. The CDR3 nucleotides read TGTGCCAGCACCGCCGGGACTAGCGGATCTCTTTTCTACAATGAGCAGTTCTTC. Its protein is CASTAGTSGSLFYNEQFF.

The chain joins TRBV30 to TRBJ1-2; unclear D gene. V dropped 0 bases and J dropped 0 bases, with 5 bases sitting between them. The CDR3 has 13 amino acids. Germline assignment: CDR1 GTSNPN and CDR2 SVGIG (reference sequence). CDR3 amino acids: CAWSVVANYGYTF. CDR3 nucleotide sequence: TGTGCCTGGAGTGTTGTAGCTAACTATGGCTACACCTTC.

The CDR3 here is CASSPPGLANEQFF. CDR3 nucleotides: TGTGCCAGCAGCCCACCGGGACTAGCGAATGAGCAGTTCTTC. The chain links TRBV6-1 to TRBJ2-1, with 10 bases matching TRBD2. Trimming removed 6 bases from V and 7 bases from J; junction bases left unmatched: 6. The CDR3 covers 14 residues. The V gene's germline CDR1 is MNHNS and CDR2 SASEGT.

This clonotype has only one observation. The rearrangement joins TRBV27 to TRBJ2-3; no clear D. Germline values: CDR1 MNHEY, CDR2 SMNVEV (reference sequence). The CDR3 has 17 residues. V lost 4 bases and J 2 bases, leaving 19 bases between the germline ends. CDR3 nucleotides: TGTGCCAGCAGTTCCCCACTTTTCGGCACCTCCACAGATACGCAGTATTTT. Translating gives CASSSPLFGTSTDTQYF.

In its sample, this clonotype is medium-sized (0.01 to 0.1%). The CDR3 spells CASSYGTGSANEQFF. As DNA, the CDR3 is TGTGCCAGCAGTTACGGGACAGGGTCGGCCAATGAGCAGTTCTTC. The V gene is TRBV6-2 or TRBV6-3, the J gene TRBJ2-1; 9 positions agree with TRBD1. The length of the CDR3 is 15 residues. V was pared by 2 bases and J by 6 bases, with 5 bases of the junction left unmatched. In germline, CDR1 is MNHEY, CDR2 SVGEGT.